This TCR beta chain comes out of a study of human T cells and chemical hapten exposure. Study-wide results and caveats: TCRs above 1 in 1000 frequency stayed constant with DPC sensitization.

Germline values: CDR1 SGHDN, CDR2 FVKESK. The CDR3 contains 13 residues. Trimming removed 2 bases from V and 2 bases from J, with 3 bases in between. This sample's time point: pre-sensitization, week 0. Stated treatment: therapeutic diphenylcyclopropenone sensitization with weekly scalp DPC. Blood was drawn before each patch test was applied. On this clonotype itself: Its antigen is not identified.

Original data processing: Samples had a median of approximately 89,000 TCRs, ranging roughly 20,000 to 690,600. TCRdb analysed the RACE reads with MiXCR anew, one entry per CDR3 protein. The V and J calls and clone size come from TCRdb's table, not from the authors' own analysis. The data contain approximately 320,000 distinct CDR3 sequences, 5.5% of them singletons. The chain carries TRBV14 and TRBJ2-2; D not certain. Specimen: whole blood, collected in connection with sensitization to the hapten diphenylcyclopropenone (DPC). The sequence was collected from a woman aged 18-29 years with alopecia areata. Some clones in this sample may be carry-over from other donors' samples. The CDR3: CASSQINTGELFF. DNA for the CDR3: TGTGCCAGCAGCCAAATAAACACCGGGGAGCTGTTTTTT.